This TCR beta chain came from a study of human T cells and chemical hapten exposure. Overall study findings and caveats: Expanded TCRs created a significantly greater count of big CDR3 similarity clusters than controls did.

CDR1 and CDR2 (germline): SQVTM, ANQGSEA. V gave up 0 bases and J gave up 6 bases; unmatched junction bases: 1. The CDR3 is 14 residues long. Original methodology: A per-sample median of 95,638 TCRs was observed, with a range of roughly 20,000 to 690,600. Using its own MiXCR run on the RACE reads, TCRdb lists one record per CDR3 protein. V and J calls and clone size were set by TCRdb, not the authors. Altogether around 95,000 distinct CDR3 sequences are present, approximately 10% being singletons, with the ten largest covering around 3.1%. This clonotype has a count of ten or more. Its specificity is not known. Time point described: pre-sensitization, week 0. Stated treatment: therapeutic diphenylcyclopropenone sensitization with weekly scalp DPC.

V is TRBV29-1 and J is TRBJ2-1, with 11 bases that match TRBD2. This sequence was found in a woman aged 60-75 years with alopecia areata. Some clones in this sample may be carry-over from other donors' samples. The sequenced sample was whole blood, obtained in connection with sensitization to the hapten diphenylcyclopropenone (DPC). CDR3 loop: CSVEETSGTNEQFF. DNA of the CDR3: TGCAGCGTTGAAGAGACTAGCGGGACCAATGAGCAGTTCTTC.